The 28 T cell receptor beta chains below come from one sample, sequenced in a study of lymphopenia after photon versus proton radiotherapy. The table came from immunoSEQ multiplex PCR; TCRdb's copy has only in-frame clones and leaves some out. The sample lists around 55,000 clones; less than 85% were seen once. Material: peripheral blood, obtained from a patient treated with proton-based radiotherapy. The source of these receptors is a man aged 55-75 years with pancreatic cancer.

Here the CDR3 DNA reads TGCAGCGTTGAAGATCCGGCGGGACGGGGGCAGTTCTTC. Protein: CSVEDPAGRGQFF. The chain employs TRBV29-1 and TRBJ2-1; maybe TRBD2 (6 bases). CDR1 and CDR2 (germline): SQVTM, ANQGSEA. CDR3 length equals 13 residues. Trimming shortened V by 0 bases and J by 12 bases, and 15 bases separated the two germline ends.

This clone was observed once. This sequence joins TRBV29-1 and TRBJ1-5; D call uncertain. CDR1 is SQVTM and CDR2 is ANQGSEA in the germline V gene. The CDR3 covers 14 residues. The V end lost 7 bases, the J end lost 1 base, and 14 bases lay between the germline ends. CDR3 residues: CSAKRSSSNQPQHF. The CDR3 DNA reads as TGCAGCGCAAAGAGATCCTCCAGCAATCAGCCCCAGCATTTT.

This chain connects TRBV30 to TRBJ2-1; D call uncertain. Germline-derived CDR1 and CDR2 are GTSNPN and SVGIG (reference sequence). This CDR3 spans 14 amino acids. Between the trimmed V and J ends, which lost 0 bases and 6 bases, there was a span of 12 bases. The CDR3 reads CAWSVFLQSNEQFF. As DNA, the CDR3 is TGTGCCTGGAGTGTGTTTCTACAGAGCAATGAGCAGTTCTTC.

The chain is built from TRBV27 and TRBJ2-1; either TRBD1 or TRBD2 may supply D (5 bases each). The CDR3 extends over 13 amino acids. CDR1 MNHEY and CDR2 SMNVEV come from the germline V gene (reference sequence). Trimming removed 7 bases from V and 9 bases from J, with 16 bases in between. CDR3 sequence (DNA): TGTGCCAGCAAGTTAGGGGTACGGGGTGAGCAGTTCTTC. As protein: CASKLGVRGEQFF.

The chain uses TRBV11-2 and TRBJ2-2; 9 bases line up with TRBD1. After removal of 3 bases from V and 4 bases from J, the junction contained 3 bases not matched to a gene. The CDR3 runs 15 residues. The germline V gene has CDR1 SGHAT and CDR2 FQNNGV. The CDR3 spells CASSFDRGTTGELFF. CDR3 nucleotide sequence: TGTGCCAGCAGCTTTGACAGGGGGACCACCGGGGAGCTGTTTTTT.

This chain connects TRBV6-6 to TRBJ2-4, with D possibly being TRBD1 (5 bases). From germline, CDR1 is MNHNY and CDR2 SVGAGI (reference sequence). The length of the CDR3 is 16 residues. Trimming took 6 bases from V and 6 from J, leaving 21 bases between them. CDR3 DNA sequence: TGTGCCAGCAGGACTTCTACAGGTGGTCGGAGAAACATTCAGTACTTC. It yields the protein CASRTSTGGRRNIQYF.

The chain recombines TRBV30 with TRBJ1-5; 9 nucleotides line up with TRBD1. CDR3 length: 16 residues. The germline gives CDR1 GTSNPN, CDR2 SVGIG (reference sequence). Trimming removed 6 bases from V and 2 bases from J; junction bases left unmatched: 11. The CDR3 DNA sequence: TGTGCCTGTTCCACCCGGACAGGGGCGGGCAATCAGCCCCAGCATTTT. Translating it yields CACSTRTGAGNQPQHF.

This clone was seen only a few times. The CDR3 region has the DNA TGCGCCAGCAGCTTGGGAGGGGATGGCTACACCTTC. Translation: CASSLGGDGYTF. The J gene is TRBJ1-2, the V gene TRBV5-1; a possible D gene is TRBD1 (5 bases). This CDR3 has 12 amino acids. Germline CDR1 reads SGHRS; CDR2 reads YFSETQ. V lost 0 bases to trimming and J lost 6 bases, with 6 bases between them. Variable domain in full (rest from reference TRBV5-1 and TRBJ1-2): KAGVTQTPRYLIKTRGQQVTLSCSPISGHRSVSWYQQTPGQGLQFLFEYFSETQRNKGNFPGRFSGRQFSNSRSEMNVSTLELGDSALYLCASSLGGDGYTFGSGTRLTVV.

The V call is TRBV6-5, the J call TRBJ2-5; D may be TRBD1 (5 bases). CDR1 and CDR2 (germline): MNHEY, SVGAGI. Between the trimmed V and J ends, which lost 6 bases and 5 bases, there was a span of 13 bases. The CDR3 has 13 residues. CDR3 in amino acids: CASSFPGMETQYF. The CDR3 DNA reads TGTGCCAGCAGCTTTCCAGGGATGGAGACCCAGTACTTC.

Only one count was recorded for this clone. The chain couples TRBV27 to TRBJ1-2; D remains unclear. CDR1 is MNHEY and CDR2 is SMNVEV in the germline V gene (reference sequence). With 1 base removed from V and 7 bases from J, the gap between germline ends came to 13 bases. The CDR3 is made up of 14 amino acids. For the CDR3, the DNA is TGTGCCAGCAGTTTATGGGTAGGCAACGGTGGCTACACCTTC. This codes for CASSLWVGNGGYTF.

This clone was observed a few times. The chain recombines TRBV7-2 with TRBJ2-3; 7 bases fit TRBD2. V was clipped by 4 bases and J by 2 bases; unmatched bases: 15. The CDR3 contains 18 residues. Germline V gives CDR1 SGHTA, CDR2 FQGNSA. The DNA of the CDR3 is TGTGCCAGCAGCTCATACTTGGGGGGGAGGACCTACACAGATACGCAGTATTTT. Translated: CASSSYLGGRTYTDTQYF.

CDR3 in DNA: TGTGCCAGCAGCTTGGCAGTACCGGGTTTGGTTAGCAATCAGCCCCAGCATTTT. It translates to CASSLAVPGLVSNQPQHF. This chain joins TRBV7-2 and TRBJ1-5; D remains unclear. With 3 bases removed from V and 0 bases from J, the gap between germline ends came to 18 bases. Looked up from germline, CDR1 is SGHTA and CDR2 is FQGNSA. The CDR3 is 18 amino acids.

The J gene is TRBJ2-3, the V gene TRBV18, with D tentatively TRBD1 or TRBD2 (5 bases each). V lost 3 bases and J lost 6, with 19 bases in between. CDR1 is KGHSH and CDR2 is LQKENI in the germline V gene. The length of the CDR3 is 16 residues. The CDR3 nucleotides read TGTGCCAGCTCACCTGAGGGGTGGAGGCCATCGGATACGCAGTATTTT. Its translation: CASSPEGWRPSDTQYF. Drawing the rest from reference TRBV18 and TRBJ2-3, the complete variable domain is NAGVMQNPRHLVRRRGQEARLRCSPMKGHSHVYWYRQLPEEGLKFMVYLQKENIIDESGMPKERFSAEFPKEGPSILRIQQVVRGDSAAYFCASSPEGWRPSDTQYFGPGTRLTVL.

V gene TRBV6-6 combines with J gene TRBJ1-4; D gene ambiguous. V lost 6 bases to trimming and J lost 3 bases, with 14 bases between them. The germline V gene encodes CDR1 MNHNY and CDR2 SVGAGI (reference sequence). The CDR3 extends over 15 amino acids. Here the CDR3 DNA reads TGTGCCAGCAGACCGGGAGGCAAACCTAATGAAAAACTGTTTTTT. It specifies CASRPGGKPNEKLFF.

This rearrangement joins TRBV5-5 to TRBJ1-3; D ambiguous. Trimming stripped 2 bases from V and 2 bases from J, with 11 bases between. The CDR3 contains 15 residues. Germline CDR1 is SGHKS and CDR2 is YYEKEE (reference sequence). The CDR3 reads CASSFPAATGNTIYF. CDR3 bases: TGTGCCAGCAGCTTCCCCGCTGCCACTGGAAACACCATATATTTT. Variable domain in full (rest from reference TRBV5-5 and TRBJ1-3): DAGVTQSPTHLIKTRGQQVTLRCSPISGHKSVSWYQQVLGQGPQFIFQYYEKEERGRGNFPDRFSARQFPNYSSELNVNALLLGDSALYLCASSFPAATGNTIYFGEGSWLTVV.

The chain employs TRBV7-2 and TRBJ2-5; TRBD1 or TRBD2 may be the D gene (9 bases each). CDR1 and CDR2 from the germline V gene are SGHTA and FQGNSA. With 5 bases removed from V and 9 bases from J, the gap between germline ends came to 25 bases. This CDR3 is built from 16 residues. CDR3 bases: TGTGCCAGCAGCCACCTAGCGGGGACAGGGATTGGTGCCCAGTACTTC. It encodes CASSHLAGTGIGAQYF.

The chain joins TRBV30 to TRBJ1-1; 10 bases agree with TRBD1. After removal of 2 bases from V and 6 bases from J, the junction contained 6 bases not matched to a gene. The germline V gene has CDR1 GTSNPN and CDR2 SVGIG (reference sequence). CDR3 length: 14 residues. CDR3 sequence (DNA): TGTGCCTGGAGTCTGGGACAGGGGACCTCTGAAGCTTTCTTT. As protein: CAWSLGQGTSEAFF.

The chain uses TRBV15 and TRBJ2-5, with D tentatively TRBD1 (6 bases). There are 15 residues in the CDR3. V dropped 0 bases and J dropped 1 base, with 9 bases sitting between them. Germline values: CDR1 LNHNV, CDR2 YYDKDF (reference sequence). The DNA of the CDR3 is TGTGCCACCAGCAGAGAAGGACAGTTCCAAGAGACCCAGTACTTC. It translates to CATSREGQFQETQYF.

The sample holds a few counts of this clone. The chain is built from TRBV5-4 and TRBJ1-6; D remains ambiguous. The germline V and J ends were trimmed by 0 bases and 8 bases, with 12 bases remaining between them. Looked up from germline, CDR1 is SGHNT and CDR2 is YYREEE (reference sequence). This CDR3 contains 15 residues. The CDR3 DNA sequence: TGTGCCAGCAGCTTGGACTCTAGGAGGCATTCACCCCTCCACTTT. Translation gives CASSLDSRRHSPLHF.

V is TRBV9 and J is TRBJ2-1, with TRBD2 as a possible D gene (6 bases). The CDR3 has 16 residues. The ends were cut back, 0 bases at V and 8 bases at J, with 18 bases in the middle. CDR1 SGDLS and CDR2 YYNGEE come from the germline V gene. The CDR3 loop is CASSVEGGQRIYEQFF. DNA for the CDR3: TGTGCCAGCAGCGTAGAGGGAGGACAAAGGATTTATGAGCAGTTCTTC.

The gene calls are TRBV29-1 and TRBJ2-5; unclear D gene. V was shortened by 6 bases and J by 1 base, with 12 bases between the two germline ends. The length of the CDR3 is 13 residues. Germline V gene lookup returns CDR1 SQVTM and CDR2 ANQGSEA. This CDR3 is CSVPGQPQETQYF. DNA of the CDR3: TGCAGCGTCCCCGGGCAGCCCCAAGAGACCCAGTACTTC.

The chain combines TRBV18 with TRBJ2-1; 7 nucleotides match TRBD2. V shed 6 bases and J 6 bases; nucleotides not matched to a gene: 5. From germline, CDR1 is KGHSH and CDR2 LQKENI. This CDR3 comprises 13 residues. In DNA, the CDR3 is TGTGCCAGCTCGACGGGACTAACCAATGAGCAGTTCTTC. Its translation: CASSTGLTNEQFF.

This rearrangement joins TRBV5-1 to TRBJ1-1; no firm D call. CDR3 size: 13 residues. The V end lost 5 bases, the J end lost 1 base, and 9 bases lay between the germline ends. Germline assignment: CDR1 SGHRS and CDR2 YFSETQ. In DNA, the CDR3 is TGCGCCAGCAGTTCGCAGAAGAACACTGAAGCTTTCTTT. Protein sequence: CASSSQKNTEAFF.

The chain joins TRBV7-2 to TRBJ1-3; a possible D gene is TRBD1 (6 bases). The CDR3 contains 15 residues. Trimming cost V 3 bases and J 0 bases, with 9 bases left between them. Germline lookup yields CDR1 SGHTA and CDR2 FQGNSA. The CDR3 loop is CASSLGGLSGNTIYF. The CDR3 DNA reads as TGTGCCAGCAGCTTGGGGGGCCTCTCTGGAAACACCATATATTTT.

The chain uses TRBV7-3 and TRBJ2-7; 13 nucleotides line up with TRBD2. V shed 1 base and J 5 bases; nucleotides not matched to a gene: 11. The germline CDR1 and CDR2 sequences are SGHTA and FQGTGA. The CDR3 sequence is 18 residues long. The CDR3 is CASSLRRFWTSGSHEQYF. The CDR3 DNA follows: TGTGCCAGCAGCTTAAGGCGGTTTTGGACTAGCGGGAGCCACGAGCAGTACTTC.

The J gene is TRBJ2-7, the V gene TRBV11-2; D gene ambiguous. V was clipped by 5 bases and J by 1 base, with 12 bases between them. Germline loops: CDR1 SGHAT, CDR2 FQNNGV. The CDR3 contains 14 residues. DNA for the CDR3: TGTGCCAGCAGCCCCACGTCACCTTCCTACGAGCAGTACTTC. Translated, it gives CASSPTSPSYEQYF.

The chain carries TRBV4-2 and TRBJ1-3, with D perhaps TRBD1 (5 bases). CDR3 length equals 17 residues. CDR1 and CDR2 (germline): LGHNA, YNFKEQ. Between the trimmed V and J ends, which lost 2 bases and 0 bases, there was a span of 14 bases. The CDR3 DNA reads TGTGCCAGCAGCCAAACACAGACAGTAAGCTCTGGAAACACCATATATTTT. Amino acid sequence: CASSQTQTVSSGNTIYF.

This chain uses TRBV6-5 with TRBJ1-3, with 7 nucleotides matching TRBD1. Germline V CDR1 and CDR2: MNHEY, SVGAGI. V was pared by 6 bases and J by 1 base, with 3 bases of the junction left unmatched. The CDR3 has 14 amino acids. This CDR3 reads CASRRQGSGNTIYF. CDR3 DNA: TGTGCCAGCAGACGACAGGGTTCTGGAAACACCATATATTTT.